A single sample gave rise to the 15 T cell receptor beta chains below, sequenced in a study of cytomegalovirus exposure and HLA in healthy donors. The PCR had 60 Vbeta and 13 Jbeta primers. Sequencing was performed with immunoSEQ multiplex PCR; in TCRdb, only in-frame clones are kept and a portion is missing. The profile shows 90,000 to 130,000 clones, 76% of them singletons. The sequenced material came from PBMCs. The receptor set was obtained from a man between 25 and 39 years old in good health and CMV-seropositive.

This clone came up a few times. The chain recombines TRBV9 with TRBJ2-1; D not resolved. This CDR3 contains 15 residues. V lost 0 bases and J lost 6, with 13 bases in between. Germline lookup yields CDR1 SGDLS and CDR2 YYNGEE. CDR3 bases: TGTGCCAGCAGCGTAGTTGATCCGGGTGTCAATGAGCAGTTCTTC. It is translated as CASSVVDPGVNEQFF.

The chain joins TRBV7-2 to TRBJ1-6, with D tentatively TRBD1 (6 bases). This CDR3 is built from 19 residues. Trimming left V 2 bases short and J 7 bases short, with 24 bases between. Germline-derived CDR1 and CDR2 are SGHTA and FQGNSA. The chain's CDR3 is CASSLPTGFRGVANSPLHF. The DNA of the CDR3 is TGTGCCAGCAGCTTACCCACAGGGTTTAGAGGGGTAGCGAATTCACCCCTCCACTTT.

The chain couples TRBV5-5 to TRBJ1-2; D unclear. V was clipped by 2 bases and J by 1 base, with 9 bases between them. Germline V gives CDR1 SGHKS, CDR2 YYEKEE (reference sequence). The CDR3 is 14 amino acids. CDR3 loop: CASSFSGLNYGYTF. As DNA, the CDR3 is TGTGCCAGCAGCTTTAGTGGGCTTAACTATGGCTACACCTTC.

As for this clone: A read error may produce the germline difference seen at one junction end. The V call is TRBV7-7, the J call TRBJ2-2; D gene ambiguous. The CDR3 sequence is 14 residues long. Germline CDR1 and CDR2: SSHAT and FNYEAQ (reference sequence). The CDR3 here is CASSPRFSSGELFF. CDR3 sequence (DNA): TGTGCTAGCAGCCCTAGGTTCAGCTCCGGGGAGCTGTTTTTT.

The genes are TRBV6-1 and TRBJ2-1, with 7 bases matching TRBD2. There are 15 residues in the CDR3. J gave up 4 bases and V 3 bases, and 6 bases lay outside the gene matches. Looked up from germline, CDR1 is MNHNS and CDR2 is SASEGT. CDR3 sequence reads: CASSEWGGEYNEQFF. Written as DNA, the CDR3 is TGTGCCAGCAGTGAGTGGGGGGGGGAATACAATGAGCAGTTCTTC.

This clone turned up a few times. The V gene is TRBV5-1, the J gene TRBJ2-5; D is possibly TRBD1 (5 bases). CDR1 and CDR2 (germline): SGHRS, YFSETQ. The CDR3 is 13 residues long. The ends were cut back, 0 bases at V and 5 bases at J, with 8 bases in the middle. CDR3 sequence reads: CASSLGQGETQYF. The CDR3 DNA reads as TGCGCCAGCAGCTTGGGGCAGGGTGAGACCCAGTACTTC. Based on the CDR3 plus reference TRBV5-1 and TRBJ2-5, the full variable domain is KAGVTQTPRYLIKTRGQQVTLSCSPISGHRSVSWYQQTPGQGLQFLFEYFSETQRNKGNFPGRFSGRQFSNSRSEMNVSTLELGDSALYLCASSLGQGETQYFGPGTRLLVL.

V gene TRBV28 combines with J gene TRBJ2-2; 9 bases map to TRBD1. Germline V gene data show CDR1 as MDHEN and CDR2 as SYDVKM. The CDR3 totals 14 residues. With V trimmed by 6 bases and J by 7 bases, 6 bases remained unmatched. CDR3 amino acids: CASSAGTGLGELFF. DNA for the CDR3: TGTGCCAGCAGCGCCGGGACAGGGCTCGGGGAGCTGTTTTTT. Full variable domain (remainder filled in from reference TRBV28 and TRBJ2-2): DVKVTQSSRYLVKRTGEKVFLECVQDMDHENMFWYRQDPGLGLRLIYFSYDVKMKEKGDIPEGYSVSREKKERFSLILESASTNQTSMYLCASSAGTGLGELFFGEGSRLTVL.

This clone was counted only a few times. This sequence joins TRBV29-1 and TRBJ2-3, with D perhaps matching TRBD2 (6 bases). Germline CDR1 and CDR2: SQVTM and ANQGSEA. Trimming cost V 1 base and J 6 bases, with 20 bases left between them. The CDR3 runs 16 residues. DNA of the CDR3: TGCAGCGTTGAAGTGGGTAGCGGAAGTAACCCGGATACGCAGTATTTT. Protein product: CSVEVGSGSNPDTQYF.

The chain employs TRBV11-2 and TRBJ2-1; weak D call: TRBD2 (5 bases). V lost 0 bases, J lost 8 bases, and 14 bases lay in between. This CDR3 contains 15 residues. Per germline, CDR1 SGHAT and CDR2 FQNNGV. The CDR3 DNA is TGTGCCAGCAGCTTAGATAGGTCTAGCTTCGATGAGCAGTTCTTC. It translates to CASSLDRSSFDEQFF.

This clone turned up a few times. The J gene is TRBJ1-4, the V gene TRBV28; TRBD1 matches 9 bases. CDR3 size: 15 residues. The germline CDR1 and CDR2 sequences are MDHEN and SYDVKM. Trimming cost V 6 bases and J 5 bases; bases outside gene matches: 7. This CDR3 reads CASSAGTGKNEKLFF. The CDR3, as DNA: TGTGCCAGCAGCGCCGGGACAGGGAAAAATGAAAAACTGTTTTTT.

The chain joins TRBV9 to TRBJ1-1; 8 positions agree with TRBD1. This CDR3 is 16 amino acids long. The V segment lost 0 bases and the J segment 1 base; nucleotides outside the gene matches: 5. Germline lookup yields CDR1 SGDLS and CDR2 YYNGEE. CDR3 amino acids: CASSVGSGGTNTEAFF. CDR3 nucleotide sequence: TGTGCCAGCAGCGTAGGATCAGGGGGCACGAACACTGAAGCTTTCTTT. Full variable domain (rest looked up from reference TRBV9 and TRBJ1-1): DSGVTQTPKHLITATGQRVTLRCSPRSGDLSVYWYQQSLDQGLQFLIQYYNGEERAKGNILERFSAQQFPDLHSELNLSSLELGDSALYFCASSVGSGGTNTEAFFGQGTRLTVV.

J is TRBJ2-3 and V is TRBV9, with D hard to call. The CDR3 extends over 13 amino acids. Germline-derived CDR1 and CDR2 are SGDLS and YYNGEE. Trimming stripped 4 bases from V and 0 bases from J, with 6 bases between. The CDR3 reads CASSPPSTDTQYF. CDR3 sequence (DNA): TGTGCCAGCAGCCCCCCTAGCACAGATACGCAGTATTTT.

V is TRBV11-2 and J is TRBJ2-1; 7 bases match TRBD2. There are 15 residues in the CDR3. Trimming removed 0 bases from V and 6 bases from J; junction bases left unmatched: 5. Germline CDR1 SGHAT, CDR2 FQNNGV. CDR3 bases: TGTGCCAGCAGCTTAGACGGACTAGTGGTCAATGAGCAGTTCTTC. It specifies CASSLDGLVVNEQFF.

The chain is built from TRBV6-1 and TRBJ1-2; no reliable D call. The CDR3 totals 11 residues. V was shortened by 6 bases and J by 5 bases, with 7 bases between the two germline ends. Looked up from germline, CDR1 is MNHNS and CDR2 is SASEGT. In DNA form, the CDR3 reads TGTGCCAGCAGGCGACTGTATGGCTACACCTTC. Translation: CASRRLYGYTF.

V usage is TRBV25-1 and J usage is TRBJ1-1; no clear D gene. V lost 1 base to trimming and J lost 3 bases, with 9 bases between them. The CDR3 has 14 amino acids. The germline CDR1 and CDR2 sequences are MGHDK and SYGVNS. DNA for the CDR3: TGTGCCAGCAGTGAATTCTCGGGGTACACTGAAGCTTTCTTT. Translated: CASSEFSGYTEAFF. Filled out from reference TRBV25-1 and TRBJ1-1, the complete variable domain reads EADIYQTPRYLVIGTGKKITLECSQTMGHDKMYWYQQDPGMELHLIHYSYGVNSTEKGDLSSESTVSRIRTEHFPLTLESARPSHTSQYLCASSEFSGYTEAFFGQGTRLTVV.